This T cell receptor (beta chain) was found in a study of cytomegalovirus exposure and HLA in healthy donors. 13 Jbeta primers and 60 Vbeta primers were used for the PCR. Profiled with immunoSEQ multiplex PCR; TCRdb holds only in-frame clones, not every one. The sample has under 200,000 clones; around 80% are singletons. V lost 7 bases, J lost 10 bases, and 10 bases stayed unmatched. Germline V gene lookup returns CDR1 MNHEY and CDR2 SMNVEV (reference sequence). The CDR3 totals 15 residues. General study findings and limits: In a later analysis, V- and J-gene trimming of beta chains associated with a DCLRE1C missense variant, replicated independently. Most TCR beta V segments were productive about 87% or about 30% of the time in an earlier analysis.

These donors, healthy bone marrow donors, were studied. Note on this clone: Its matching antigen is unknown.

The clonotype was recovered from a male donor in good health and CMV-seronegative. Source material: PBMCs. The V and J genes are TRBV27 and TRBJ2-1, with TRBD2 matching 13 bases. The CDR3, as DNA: TGTGCCAGCAAGACTAGCGGGGGGCCCGGAGGGGAGCAGTTCTTC. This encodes CASKTSGGPGGEQFF.